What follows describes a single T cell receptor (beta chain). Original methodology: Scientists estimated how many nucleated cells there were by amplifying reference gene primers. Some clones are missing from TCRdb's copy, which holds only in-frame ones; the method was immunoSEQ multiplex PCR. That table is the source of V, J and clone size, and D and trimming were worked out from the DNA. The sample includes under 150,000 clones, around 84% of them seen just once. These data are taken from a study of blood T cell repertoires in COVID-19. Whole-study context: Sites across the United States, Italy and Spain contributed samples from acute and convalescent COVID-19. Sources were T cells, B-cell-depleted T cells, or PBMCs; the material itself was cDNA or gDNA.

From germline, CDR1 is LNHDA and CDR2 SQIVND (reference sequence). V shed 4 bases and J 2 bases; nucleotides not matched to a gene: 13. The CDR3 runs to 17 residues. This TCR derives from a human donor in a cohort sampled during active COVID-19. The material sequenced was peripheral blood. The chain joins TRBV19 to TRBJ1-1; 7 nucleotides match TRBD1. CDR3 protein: CASSTPPQGGLNTEAFF. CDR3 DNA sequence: TGTGCCAGTAGTACCCCCCCGCAGGGGGGACTCAACACTGAAGCTTTCTTT.